The following is a T cell receptor beta chain sequence with its context. This entry is derived from a study of cytomegalovirus exposure and HLA in healthy donors. PCR was performed using 60 Vbeta and 13 Jbeta primers. Sequencing used immunoSEQ multiplex PCR; TCRdb keeps in-frame clones, though not all of them. The data contain roughly 100,000 clones, over 70% of them singletons. Trimming took 2 bases from V and 8 from J, leaving 12 bases between them. There are 13 residues in the CDR3. Germline CDR1 reads MNHEY; CDR2 reads SVGAGI. Sample: PBMCs. The receptor's source is a man between 35 and 55 years old in good health and CMV-seronegative. This chain uses TRBV6-5 with TRBJ1-2; D ambiguous. The CDR3 spells CASSYEGRAGYTF. In nucleotides, the CDR3 is TGTGCCAGCAGTTACGAGGGAAGGGCAGGCTACACCTTC.